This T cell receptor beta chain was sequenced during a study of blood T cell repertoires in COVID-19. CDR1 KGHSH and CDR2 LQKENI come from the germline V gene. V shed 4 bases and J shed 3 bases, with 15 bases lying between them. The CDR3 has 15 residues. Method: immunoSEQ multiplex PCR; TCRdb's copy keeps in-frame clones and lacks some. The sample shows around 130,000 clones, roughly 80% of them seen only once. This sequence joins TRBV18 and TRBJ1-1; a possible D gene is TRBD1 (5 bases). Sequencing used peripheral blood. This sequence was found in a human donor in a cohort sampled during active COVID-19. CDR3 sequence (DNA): TGTGCCAGCTCACTGTCGGGCGGGGGGGACACTGAAGCTTTCTTT. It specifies CASSLSGGGDTEAFF.